This TCR beta chain stems from a study of Ad26.COV2.S vaccination and SARS-CoV-2 variants. This CDR3 is 15 amino acids long. Germline CDR1 SGHRS, CDR2 YFSETQ. The V end was cut by 1 base, the J end by 5 bases, with 13 bases between. To note about this clone: What it binds is not known.

Using immunoSEQ multiplex PCR, the repertoire was profiled, and TCRdb retains in-frame clones only, with some absent. This sample has about 94,000 clones, with roughly 85% found just once. The study, taken as a whole, reports: There was reportedly substantial breadth in spike-specific CD8+ and CD4+ T cell responses after vaccination. Vaccine recipients surpassed placebo recipients in spike-specific TCR breadth.

The sample was peripheral blood, taken after recovery from COVID-19. The receptor was derived from a human donor who had recovered from COVID-19. This rearrangement joins TRBV5-1 to TRBJ2-1, with D hard to call. The CDR3 DNA sequence: TGCGCCAGCAGCTTGAGTCGCGAACTCAACAATGAGCAGTTCTTC. It yields the protein CASSLSRELNNEQFF.